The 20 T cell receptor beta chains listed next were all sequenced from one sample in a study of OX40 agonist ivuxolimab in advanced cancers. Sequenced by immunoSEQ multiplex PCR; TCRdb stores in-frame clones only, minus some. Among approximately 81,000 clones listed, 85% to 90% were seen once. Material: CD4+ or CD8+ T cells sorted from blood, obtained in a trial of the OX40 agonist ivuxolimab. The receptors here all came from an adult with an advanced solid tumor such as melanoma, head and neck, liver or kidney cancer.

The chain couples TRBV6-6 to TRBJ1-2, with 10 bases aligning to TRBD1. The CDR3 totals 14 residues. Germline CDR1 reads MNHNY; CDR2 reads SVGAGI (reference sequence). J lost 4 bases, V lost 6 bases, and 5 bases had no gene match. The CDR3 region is CASRHRDRGYGYTF. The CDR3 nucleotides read TGTGCCAGCAGACACCGGGACAGGGGCTATGGCTACACCTTC.

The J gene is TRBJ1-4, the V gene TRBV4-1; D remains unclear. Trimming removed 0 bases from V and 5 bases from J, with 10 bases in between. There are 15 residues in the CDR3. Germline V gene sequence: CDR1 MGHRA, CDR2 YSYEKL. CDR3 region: CASSQDKGRNEKLFF. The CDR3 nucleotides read TGCGCCAGCAGCCAAGATAAGGGCAGAAATGAAAAACTGTTTTTT.

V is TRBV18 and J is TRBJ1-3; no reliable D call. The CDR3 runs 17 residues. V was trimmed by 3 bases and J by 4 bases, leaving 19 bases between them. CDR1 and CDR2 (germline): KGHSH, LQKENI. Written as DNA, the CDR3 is TGTGCCAGCTCACCTATCGTAGGGTTTTCAACCGGAAACACCATATATTTT. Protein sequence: CASSPIVGFSTGNTIYF.

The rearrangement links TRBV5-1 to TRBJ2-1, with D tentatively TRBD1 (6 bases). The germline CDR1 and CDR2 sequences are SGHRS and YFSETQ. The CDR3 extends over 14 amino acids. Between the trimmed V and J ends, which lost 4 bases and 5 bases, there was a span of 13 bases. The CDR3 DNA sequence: TGCGCCAGCAGCCTTCCTGACAGGAACAATGAGCAGTTCTTC. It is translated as CASSLPDRNNEQFF.

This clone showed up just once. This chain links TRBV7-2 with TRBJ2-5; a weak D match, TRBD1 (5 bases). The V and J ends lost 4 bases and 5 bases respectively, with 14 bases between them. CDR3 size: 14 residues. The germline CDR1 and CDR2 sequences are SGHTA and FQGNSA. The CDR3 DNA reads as TGTGCCAGCAGCTCAACAGGCTTTGGGGAGACCCAGTACTTC. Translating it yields CASSSTGFGETQYF.

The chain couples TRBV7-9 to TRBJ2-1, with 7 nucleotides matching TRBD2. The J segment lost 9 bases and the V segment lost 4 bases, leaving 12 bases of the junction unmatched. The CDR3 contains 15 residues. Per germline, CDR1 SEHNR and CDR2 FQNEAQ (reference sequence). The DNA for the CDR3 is TGTGCCAGCAGCTCAGGCAGCGGGAAATGGAGTGAGCAGTTCTTC. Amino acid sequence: CASSSGSGKWSEQFF.

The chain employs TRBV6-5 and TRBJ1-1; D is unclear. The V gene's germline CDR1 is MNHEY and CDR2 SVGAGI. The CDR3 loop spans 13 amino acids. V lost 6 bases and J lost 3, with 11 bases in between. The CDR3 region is CASSRTRDTEAFF. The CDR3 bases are TGTGCCAGCAGCCGGACTCGAGACACTGAAGCTTTCTTT.

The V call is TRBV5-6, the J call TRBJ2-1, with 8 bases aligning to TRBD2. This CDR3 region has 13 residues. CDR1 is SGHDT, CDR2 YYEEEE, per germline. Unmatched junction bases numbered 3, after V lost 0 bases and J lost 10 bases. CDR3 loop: CASSLVVAGEQFF. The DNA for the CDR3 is TGTGCCAGCAGCTTGGTTGTAGCGGGAGAGCAGTTCTTC.

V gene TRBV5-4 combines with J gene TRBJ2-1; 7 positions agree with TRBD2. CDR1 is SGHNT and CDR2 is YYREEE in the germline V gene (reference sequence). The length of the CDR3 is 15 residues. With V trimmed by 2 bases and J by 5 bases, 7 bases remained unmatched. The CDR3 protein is CASSLEAGINNEQFF. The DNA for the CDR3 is TGTGCCAGCAGCTTAGAAGCGGGGATAAACAATGAGCAGTTCTTC.

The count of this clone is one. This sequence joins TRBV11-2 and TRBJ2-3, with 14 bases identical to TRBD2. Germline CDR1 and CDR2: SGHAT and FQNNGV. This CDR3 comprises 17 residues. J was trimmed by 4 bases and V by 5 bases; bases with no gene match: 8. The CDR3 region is CASSPLTSGRAPDTQYF. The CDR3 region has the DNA TGTGCCAGCAGCCCACTGACTAGCGGGAGGGCCCCAGATACGCAGTATTTT.

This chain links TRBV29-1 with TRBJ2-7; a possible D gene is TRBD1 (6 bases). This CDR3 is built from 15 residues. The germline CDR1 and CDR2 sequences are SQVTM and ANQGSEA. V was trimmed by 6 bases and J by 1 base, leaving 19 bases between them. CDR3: CSVATPGHGSYEQYF. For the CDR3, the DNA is TGCAGCGTAGCTACTCCGGGACACGGATCCTACGAGCAGTACTTC.

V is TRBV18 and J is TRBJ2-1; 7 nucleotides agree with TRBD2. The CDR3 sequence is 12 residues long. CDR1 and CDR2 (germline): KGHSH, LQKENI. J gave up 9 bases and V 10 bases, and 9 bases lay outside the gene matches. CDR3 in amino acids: CANSGDGGEQFF. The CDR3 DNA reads TGTGCCAACAGCGGGGATGGCGGTGAGCAGTTCTTC. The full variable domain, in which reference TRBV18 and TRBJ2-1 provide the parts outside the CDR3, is NAGVMQNPRHLVRRRGQEARLRCSPMKGHSHVYWYRQLPEEGLKFMVYLQKENIIDESGMPKERFSAEFPKEGPSILRIQQVVRGDSAAYFCANSGDGGEQFFGPGTRLTVL.

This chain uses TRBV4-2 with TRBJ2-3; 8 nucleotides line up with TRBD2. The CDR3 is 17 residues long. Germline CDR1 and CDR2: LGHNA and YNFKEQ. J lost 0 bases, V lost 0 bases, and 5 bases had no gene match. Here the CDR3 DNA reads TGTGCCAGCAGCCAAGATCCGGGCGGGGGGAGCACAGATACGCAGTATTTT. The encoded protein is CASSQDPGGGSTDTQYF.

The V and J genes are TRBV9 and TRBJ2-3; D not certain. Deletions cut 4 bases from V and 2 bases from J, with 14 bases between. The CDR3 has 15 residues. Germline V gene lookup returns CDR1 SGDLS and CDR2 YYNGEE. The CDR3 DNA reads TGTGCCAGCAGCCCACCCAACGACCCCACAGATACGCAGTATTTT. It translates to CASSPPNDPTDTQYF.

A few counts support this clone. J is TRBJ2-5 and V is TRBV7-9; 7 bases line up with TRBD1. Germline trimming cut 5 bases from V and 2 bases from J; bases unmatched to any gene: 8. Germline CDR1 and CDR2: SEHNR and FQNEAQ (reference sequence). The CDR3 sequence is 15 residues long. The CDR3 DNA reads TGTGCCAGCAGCCCAGGGGGACGGAAACAAGAGACCCAGTACTTC. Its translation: CASSPGGRKQETQYF.

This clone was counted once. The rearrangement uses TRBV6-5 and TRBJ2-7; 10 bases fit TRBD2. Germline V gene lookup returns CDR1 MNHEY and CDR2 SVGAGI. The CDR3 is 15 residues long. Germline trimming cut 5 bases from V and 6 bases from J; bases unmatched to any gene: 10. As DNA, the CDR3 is TGTGCCAGCAGTACACTGGGACTAGCGCGTGGCGAGCAGTACTTC. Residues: CASSTLGLARGEQYF.

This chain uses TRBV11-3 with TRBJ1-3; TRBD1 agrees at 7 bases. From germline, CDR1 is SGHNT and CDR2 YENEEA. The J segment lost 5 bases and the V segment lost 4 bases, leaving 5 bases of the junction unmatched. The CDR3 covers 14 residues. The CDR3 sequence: CASSSMGQRNTIYF. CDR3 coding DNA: TGTGCCAGCAGCTCCATGGGACAGAGAAACACCATATATTTT.

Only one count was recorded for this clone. CDR3 amino acids: CASSEPGSDTQYF. The DNA of the CDR3 is TGTGCCAGCAGTGAGCCCGGGTCAGATACGCAGTATTTT. This chain links TRBV25-1 with TRBJ2-3; D is unresolved. The CDR3 extends over 13 amino acids. Per the germline V gene, CDR1 is MGHDK and CDR2 is SYGVNS. Trimming stripped 3 bases from V and 4 bases from J, with 8 bases between.

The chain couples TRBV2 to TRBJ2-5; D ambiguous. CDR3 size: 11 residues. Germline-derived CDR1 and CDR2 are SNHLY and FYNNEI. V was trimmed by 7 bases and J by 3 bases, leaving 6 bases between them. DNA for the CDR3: TGTGCCAGCAAAACGGAAGAGACCCAGTACTTC. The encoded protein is CASKTEETQYF.

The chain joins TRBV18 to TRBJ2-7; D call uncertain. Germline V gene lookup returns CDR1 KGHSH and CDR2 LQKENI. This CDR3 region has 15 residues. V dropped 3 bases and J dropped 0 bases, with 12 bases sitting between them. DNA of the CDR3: TGTGCCAGCTCACCGACGGGTGTAAACTCCTACGAGCAGTACTTC. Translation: CASSPTGVNSYEQYF.